What follows is one T cell receptor (beta chain) and its context. This entry belongs to a study of blood T cell repertoires in COVID-19. Under the authors' procedure: Counts of nucleated cells, estimated from reference gene primer amplification, were obtained. TCRdb keeps only in-frame clones here, not all; method: immunoSEQ multiplex PCR. From that table come the V and J calls and clone size; the DNA was used to work out D and trimming. The sample has 300,000 to 400,000 clones; more than 85% are singletons. The CDR3 runs 13 residues. Germline values: CDR1 SEHNR, CDR2 FQNEAQ (reference sequence). V lost 5 bases to trimming and J lost 5 bases, with 9 bases between them.

The receptor comes from a woman in her 30s who had recovered from COVID-19. V usage is TRBV7-9 and J usage is TRBJ2-2; D perhaps matches TRBD1 (6 bases). Specimen: PBMCs or T cells enriched from blood (not recorded which). The CDR3 is CASSIQGTGELFF. For the CDR3, the DNA is TGTGCCAGCAGCATACAGGGAACCGGGGAGCTGTTTTTT.